Included here is one T cell receptor beta chain sequence, with context. The sample belongs to a study of memory CD4+ T cells and cytomegalovirus serostatus. The sort gate was single viable CD3+CD4+CD8-CD45RO+ cells for memory CD4+ T cells. Method: immunoSEQ multiplex PCR; TCRdb's copy keeps in-frame clones and lacks some. Counted here are over 50,000 clones, approximately 78% occurring once; the ten biggest clones make up roughly 0.88%. This TCR came from an adult in good health and CMV-seronegative. What was sequenced was memory CD4+ T cells from blood.

The CDR3 DNA sequence: TGTGCCTGGAGTTACGACAGACACTCTGGAAACACCATATATTTT. Its protein is CAWSYDRHSGNTIYF. The chain recombines TRBV30 with TRBJ1-3, with D possibly matching TRBD1 (5 bases). This CDR3 contains 15 residues. Germline lookup yields CDR1 GTSNPN and CDR2 SVGIG (reference sequence). V shed 2 bases and J shed 0 bases, with 11 bases lying between them.